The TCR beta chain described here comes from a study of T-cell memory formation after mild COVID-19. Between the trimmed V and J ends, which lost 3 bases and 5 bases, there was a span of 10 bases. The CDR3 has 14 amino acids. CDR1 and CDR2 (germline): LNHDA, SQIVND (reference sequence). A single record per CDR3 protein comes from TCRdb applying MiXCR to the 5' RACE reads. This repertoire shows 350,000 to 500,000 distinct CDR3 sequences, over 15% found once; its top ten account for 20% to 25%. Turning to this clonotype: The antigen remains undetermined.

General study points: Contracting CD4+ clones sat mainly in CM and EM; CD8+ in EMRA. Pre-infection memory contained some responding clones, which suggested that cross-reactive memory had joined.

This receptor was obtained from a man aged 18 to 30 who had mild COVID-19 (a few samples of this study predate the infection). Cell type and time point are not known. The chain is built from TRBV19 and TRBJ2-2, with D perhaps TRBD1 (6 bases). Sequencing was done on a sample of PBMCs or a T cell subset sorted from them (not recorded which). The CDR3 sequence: CASSITGYTGELFF. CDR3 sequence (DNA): TGTGCCAGTAGTATCACAGGGTATACCGGGGAGCTGTTTTTT.